This T cell receptor beta chain was identified during a study of Ad26.COV2.S vaccination and SARS-CoV-2 variants. Regarding treatment: around 19 received Ad26.COV2.S at low or high dose, single or two shots; a few received placebo; per-sample allocation not given. Collection of the samples took place on day 63 after the first injection of vaccine or placebo. Germline CDR1 is LGHNT and CDR2 is FRNRAP. The CDR3 runs to 18 residues. The V and J ends lost 0 bases and 2 bases respectively, with 19 bases between them. The repertoire was sequenced with immunoSEQ multiplex PCR; TCRdb's copy has only in-frame clones and lacks some. The sample contains around 320,000 clones, over 80% of which appear only once.

The V gene is TRBV12-5, the J gene TRBJ2-5; tentative D call: TRBD1 (6 bases). Sequenced material: peripheral blood, taken in a trial of Ad26.COV2.S vaccine versus placebo. The sequence was obtained from a person between 18 and 59 years old who received the Ad26.COV2.S COVID-19 vaccine or a placebo. CDR3 bases: TGTGCTAGTGGTTTGGTCTTCAGCAGGGGCCCGATACAAGAGACCCAGTACTTC. Translating it yields CASGLVFSRGPIQETQYF.